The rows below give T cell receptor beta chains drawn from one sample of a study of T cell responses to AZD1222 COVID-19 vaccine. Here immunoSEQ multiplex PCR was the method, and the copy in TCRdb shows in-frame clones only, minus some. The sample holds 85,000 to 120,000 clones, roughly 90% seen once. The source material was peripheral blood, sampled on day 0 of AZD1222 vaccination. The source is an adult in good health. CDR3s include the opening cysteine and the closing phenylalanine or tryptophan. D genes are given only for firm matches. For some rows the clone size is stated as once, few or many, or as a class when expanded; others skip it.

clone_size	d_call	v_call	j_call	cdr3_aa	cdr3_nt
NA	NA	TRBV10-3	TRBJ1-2	CAISEGDWHGYTF	TGTGCCATCAGTGAGGGGGACTGGCATGGCTACACCTTC
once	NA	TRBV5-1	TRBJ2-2	CASSLSQGRHTGELFF	TGCGCCAGCAGCTTGAGCCAGGGGAGGCACACCGGGGAGCTGTTTTTT
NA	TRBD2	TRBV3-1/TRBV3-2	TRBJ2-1	CASSQGPTAGGYNEQFF	TGTGCCAGCAGCCAAGGCCCCACAGCGGGAGGGTACAATGAGCAGTTCTTC
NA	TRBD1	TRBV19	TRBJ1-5	CASKDRVTQPQHF	TGTGCCAGTAAGGACAGGGTAACTCAGCCCCAGCATTTT
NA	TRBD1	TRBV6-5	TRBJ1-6	CASIRDRSNSPLHF	TGTGCCAGCATCCGGGACAGATCAAATTCACCCCTCCACTTT
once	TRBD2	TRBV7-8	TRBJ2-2	CASSSAGASGELFF	TGTGCCAGCAGCTCAGCGGGAGCGTCCGGGGAGCTGTTTTTT
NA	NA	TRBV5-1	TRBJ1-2	CASSSQGYGYTF	TGCGCCAGCAGCTCCCAGGGTTATGGCTACACCTTC
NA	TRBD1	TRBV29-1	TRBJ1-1	CSVSRTGRNTEAFF	TGCAGCGTGAGCCGGACAGGCCGGAACACTGAAGCTTTCTTT
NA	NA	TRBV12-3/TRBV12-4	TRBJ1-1	CASSHQGGEAFF	TGTGCCAGCAGCCATCAAGGAGGTGAAGCTTTCTTT
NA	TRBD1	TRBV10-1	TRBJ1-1	CASSSTGADTEAFF	TGCGCCAGCAGTTCCACAGGGGCCGACACTGAAGCTTTCTTT
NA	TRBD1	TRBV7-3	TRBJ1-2	CASSFGDRLDGYTF	TGTGCCAGCAGCTTTGGGGACAGGTTGGATGGCTACACCTTC
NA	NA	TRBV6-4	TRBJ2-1	CASSDSDTRVTEQFF	TGTGCCAGCAGTGACTCGGATACCAGGGTTACGGAGCAGTTCTTC
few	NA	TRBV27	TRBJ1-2	CASSSPGAHYGYTF	TGTGCCAGCAGTTCTCCGGGGGCTCACTATGGCTACACCTTC
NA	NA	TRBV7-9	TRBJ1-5	CASSSTEGTVNQPQHF	TGTGCCAGCAGCTCCACTGAGGGGACGGTAAATCAGCCCCAGCATTTT
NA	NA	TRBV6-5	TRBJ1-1	CASSSLTEAFF	TGTGCCAGCAGCTCGCTAACTGAAGCTTTCTTT
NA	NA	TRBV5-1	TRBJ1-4	CASSLIGGGNEKLFF	TGCGCCAGCAGCTTGATAGGTGGCGGTAATGAAAAACTGTTTTTT
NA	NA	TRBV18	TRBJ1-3	CASSPHPSGGNTIYF	TGTGCCAGCTCACCACACCCTTCTGGGGGAAACACCATATATTTT
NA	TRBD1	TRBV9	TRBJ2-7	CASSEGTASSYEQYF	TGTGCCAGCAGCGAGGGGACAGCGAGCTCCTACGAGCAGTACTTC
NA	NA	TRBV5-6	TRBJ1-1	CASSLGGTDTEAFF	TGTGCCAGCAGCTTGGGGGGAACGGACACTGAAGCTTTCTTT
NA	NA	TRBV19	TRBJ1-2	CASSIGNNYGYTF	TGTGCCAGTAGTATTGGGAACAACTATGGCTACACCTTC
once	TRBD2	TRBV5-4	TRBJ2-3	CASRALAASTDTQYF	TGTGCCAGCAGGGCCCTAGCGGCTAGCACAGATACGCAGTATTTT
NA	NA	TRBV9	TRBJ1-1	CASSVGFADQAFF	TGTGCCAGCAGCGTAGGTTTTGCGGACCAAGCTTTCTTT
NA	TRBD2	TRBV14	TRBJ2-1	CASSQDSASGRWEQFF	TGTGCCAGCAGCCAAGATTCCGCTAGCGGGAGGTGGGAGCAGTTCTTC
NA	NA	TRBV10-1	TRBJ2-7	CASSEGDAYEQYF	TGCGCCAGCAGTGAAGGGGACGCCTACGAGCAGTACTTC
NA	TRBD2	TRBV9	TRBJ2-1	CASSVGFSGGPLNEQFF	TGTGCCAGCAGCGTAGGTTTTTCGGGAGGGCCCCTCAATGAGCAGTTCTTC
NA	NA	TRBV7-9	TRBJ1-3	CASSAGEVSGNTIYF	TGTGCCAGCAGCGCCGGCGAGGTCTCTGGAAACACCATATATTTT
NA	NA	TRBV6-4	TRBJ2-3	CATPGEADTQYF	TGTGCCACCCCCGGGGAGGCAGATACGCAGTATTTT
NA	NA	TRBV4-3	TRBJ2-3	CASSIQLRTDTQYF	TGCGCCAGCAGCATACAACTACGCACAGATACGCAGTATTTT
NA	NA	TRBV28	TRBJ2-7	CASSQRGSGELYEQYF	TGTGCCAGCAGCCAAAGGGGGTCGGGGGAACTATACGAGCAGTACTTC
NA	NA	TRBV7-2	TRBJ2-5	CASSLNAGWETQYF	TGTGCCAGCAGCTTAAACGCGGGATGGGAGACCCAGTACTTC
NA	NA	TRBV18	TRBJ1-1	CASSPFIGDNTEAFF	TGTGCCAGCTCACCATTTATAGGGGATAACACTGAAGCTTTCTTT
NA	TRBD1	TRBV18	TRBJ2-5	CASSPRLNRGEKETQYF	TGTGCCAGCTCACCTCGTCTCAACAGGGGGGAGAAGGAGACCCAGTACTTC
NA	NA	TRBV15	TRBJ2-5	CATSRPVEKETQYF	TGTGCCACCAGCAGGCCGGTGGAGAAAGAGACCCAGTACTTC
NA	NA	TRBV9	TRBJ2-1	CASSIQGNEQFF	TGTGCCAGCAGCATACAGGGCAATGAGCAGTTCTTC
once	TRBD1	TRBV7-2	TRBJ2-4	CASSPQGDIQYF	TGTGCCAGCAGCCCCCAGGGGGACATTCAGTACTTC
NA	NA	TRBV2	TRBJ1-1	CASRPGTAGEAFF	TGTGCCAGCAGGCCCGGGACGGCCGGTGAAGCTTTCTTT
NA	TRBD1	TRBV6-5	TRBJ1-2	CASSYGTGTGLSGYTF	TGTGCCAGCAGTTACGGGACCGGGACAGGGCTGTCTGGCTACACCTTC
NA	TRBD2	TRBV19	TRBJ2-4	CASSTGLAGERNIQYF	TGTGCCAGTAGTACGGGACTAGCGGGAGAGCGAAACATTCAGTACTTC
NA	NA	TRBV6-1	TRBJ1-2	CASSEALGGYTF	TGTGCCAGCAGTGAAGCCTTAGGGGGCTACACCTTC
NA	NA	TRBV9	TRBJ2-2	CASSVEGYTGELFF	TGTGCCAGCAGCGTAGAGGGCTACACCGGGGAGCTGTTTTTT
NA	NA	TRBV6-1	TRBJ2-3	CASSDVGTDTQYF	TGTGCCAGCAGTGATGTTGGTACAGATACGCAGTATTTT
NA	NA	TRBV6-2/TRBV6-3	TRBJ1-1	CASSRDGVNTEAFF	TGTGCCAGCAGTCGGGACGGGGTGAACACTGAAGCTTTCTTT